This T cell receptor beta chain was profiled in a study of T cell responses to AZD1222 COVID-19 vaccine (dated by TCRdb to the early 2020s). Regarding the research as a whole: A total of over 230 trial participants underwent TCR sequencing, of whom under 220 had received two doses of AZD1222 and about 25 had received two doses of the MenACWY control vaccine. Enrollment into the trials was organized by age into subgroups of 18-55, 56-69 and 70-plus years, and those subgroups contained about 150, 27 and 61 TCR-sequenced participants, respectively. Study-wide findings and limitations: Conclusions about previously exposed vaccinees were limited because only a handful of AZD1222 recipients were SARS-CoV-2 seropositive at baseline. In the small 56-69-year group, the increase in depth fell short of significance, most likely because of low power. Nearly half of unique spike-specific TCRs reportedly recognized epitopes outside regions mutated in the B.1.351 and B.1.1.7 variants. After two AZD1222 doses, both the breadth and the depth of spike-specific TCRs were significantly higher than at day 0 and than in MenACWY recipients. The vaccine-associated CD4 TCRs covered the entire spike protein, and the dominant responses fell in regions 160-218 and 743-854. Most participants were white British and females outnumbered males, and the authors suggested that clonal diversity may have been underestimated. Because no day 14 peak-response samples were available, repertoires were characterized only after the peak T cell response.

The CDR3 regions of human TCRbeta chains were analyzed by immunosequencing. Processing in the source paper ran as follows. Repertoire TCRs were matched against a reference library of SARS-CoV-2-specific TCRs generated with the MIRA antigen-specificity platform. Breadth was defined as the fraction of unique TCRs that were SARS-CoV-2-associated. Depth was defined as the fraction of total T cells that were SARS-CoV-2-associated. Using the MIRA data, every spike-specific TCR was mapped to the spike region that the TCR reacted to and assigned to either a CD4 or a CD8 class. Log10-transformed breadth and depth values were compared by one-way ANOVA with Sidak's multiple comparisons tests. Here the immuneACCESS table is served through TCRdb, limited to in-frame sequences with V and J called. Missing clones are a known gap in these copies; in checked studies unresolved V genes cover under half, and the rest lacks a known reason. V and J calls plus clone size are reproduced from that table; the DNA served to infer D and trimming. The sample yields approximately 130,000 clones; about 82% were counted once. The ten largest account for around 8% of the sample.

In the case of this clone: Its antigen remains undetermined. Base qualities were left out, and no much larger clone turns up one base away.

Trimming removed 0 bases from V and 8 bases from J, leaving 10 bases between the germline ends. CDR1 and CDR2 are drawn from the germline V gene: SGHDN, FVKESK. The CDR3 numbers 13 residues from cysteine through phenylalanine. Solely the CDR3 DNA is kept, with 39 bases framed from the first base. The time point label, as the study defines it: about 28 days (+/-7) after the second vaccine dose. The meaning of the sample's treatment or condition label: meningococcal conjugate vaccine given as trial control. Vaccinee samples came from UK trials COV001 and COV002, including a single-blind randomized controlled phase 2/3 trial of AZD1222 (ChAdOx1 nCoV-19) in healthy adults. Trial participant PBMC samples were collected at day 0 and day 28 after the second dose for TCRbeta chain sequencing.

The TCR sequence derives from an adult who received the MenACWY meningococcal vaccine as a control. The input for sequencing was peripheral blood, taken 28 days after the second dose of the MenACWY control vaccine. The sequence links TRBV14 to TRBJ1-2, and possibly TRBD1, on 6 matching bases. The nucleotide sequence is TGTGCCAGCAGCCAAGAGGGGGCCAAGGGCTACACCTTC. Its protein reads: CASSQEGAKGYTF.